These 10 T cell receptor beta chains share one sample of origin, sequenced in a study of cytomegalovirus exposure and HLA in healthy donors. Primers: 60 Vbeta forward and 13 Jbeta reverse. The table came from immunoSEQ multiplex PCR; TCRdb's copy has only in-frame clones and leaves some out. The sample yields 150,000 to 200,000 clones, around 62% seen once. The specimen sequenced was PBMCs. The origin of the receptors is a man between 35 and 55 years old in good health and CMV-seronegative.

The chain is built from TRBV5-3 and TRBJ2-1; 12 bases match TRBD1. Being an ORF, TRBV5-3 has a function that is uncertain. There are 17 residues in the CDR3. With V trimmed by 0 bases and J by 7 bases, 8 bases remained unmatched. In nucleotides, the CDR3 is TGTGCCAGAAGCTTGGCCTGTTGGGACAGGGGGCGAAATGAGCAGTTCTTC. It encodes CARSLACWDRGRNEQFF.

The sample holds one count of this clone. This chain uses TRBV7-9 with TRBJ1-3; a possible D gene is TRBD1 (6 bases). The CDR3 consists of 17 residues. CDR1 and CDR2 (germline): SEHNR, FQNEAQ (reference sequence). The V and J ends lost 6 bases and 2 bases respectively, with 20 bases between them. CDR3 in amino acids: CASRGGPPGVAGNTIYF. CDR3 nucleotides: TGTGCCAGCAGGGGGGGGCCACCAGGGGTGGCTGGAAACACCATATATTTT.

The chain links TRBV28 to TRBJ1-1, with 9 bases aligning to TRBD1. CDR3 size: 16 residues. Germline V gene lookup returns CDR1 MDHEN and CDR2 SYDVKM. With 6 bases clipped from V and 10 bases from J, the junction kept 18 bases outside the gene matches. The CDR3 bases are TGTGCCAGCAGGGATTCGGGACAGGGAAGGGCGAGCAGAGCTTTCTTT. This codes for CASRDSGQGRASRAFF. The variable domain in full, with the rest retrieved from reference TRBV28 and TRBJ1-1, is DVKVTQSSRYLVKRTGEKVFLECVQDMDHENMFWYRQDPGLGLRLIYFSYDVKMKEKGDIPEGYSVSREKKERFSLILESASTNQTSMYLCASRDSGQGRASRAFFGQGTRLTVV.

There are a few counts of this clone. The chain has TRBV5-6 and TRBJ2-5, with D perhaps TRBD2 (6 bases). The CDR3 runs to 17 residues. With 0 bases removed from V and 2 bases from J, the gap between germline ends came to 17 bases. Germline V gives CDR1 SGHDT, CDR2 YYEEEE. The CDR3 DNA reads as TGTGCCAGCAGCTTGGTGTCGACCAGGGACTTTCAAGAGACCCAGTACTTC. Its translation: CASSLVSTRDFQETQYF. The variable domain in full, with the rest retrieved from reference TRBV5-6 and TRBJ2-5, is DAGVTQSPTHLIKTRGQQVTLRCSPKSGHDTVSWYQQALGQGPQFIFQYYEEEERQRGNFPDRFSGHQFPNYSSELNVNALLLGDSALYLCASSLVSTRDFQETQYFGPGTRLLVL.

In regard to this clone: This specimen includes other DNA sequences encoding the same CDR3. The chain joins TRBV18 to TRBJ2-3; D remains unclear. This CDR3 comprises 13 residues. Germline-derived CDR1 and CDR2 are KGHSH and LQKENI. The V and J ends lost 3 bases and 6 bases respectively, with 10 bases between them. DNA for the CDR3: TGTGCCAGCTCACCCGATACTCGTGATACGCAGTATTTT. Translated, it gives CASSPDTRDTQYF.

V and J are TRBV19 and TRBJ1-1; 9 bases line up with TRBD1. Germline V lookup: CDR1 LNHDA, CDR2 SQIVND (reference sequence). This CDR3 has 12 residues. V lost 5 bases, J lost 5 bases, and 0 bases stayed unmatched. CDR3 region: CASSDRGTEAFF. The CDR3 region has the DNA TGTGCCAGTAGTGACAGGGGGACTGAAGCTTTCTTT.

J is TRBJ2-5 and V is TRBV6-5; 8 bases fit TRBD2. Trimming removed 3 bases from V and 3 bases from J; junction bases left unmatched: 3. Germline V lookup: CDR1 MNHEY, CDR2 SVGAGI. The CDR3 sequence is 14 residues long. CDR3 in DNA: TGTGCCAGCAGTTATAGCGGGAATAAAGAGACCCAGTACTTC. Its protein product is CASSYSGNKETQYF.

The chain links TRBV9 to TRBJ2-1, with 8 positions matching TRBD2. V lost 0 bases to trimming and J lost 5 bases; unmatched junction nucleotides: 7. CDR1 and CDR2 (germline): SGDLS, YYNGEE. The CDR3 spans 16 residues. CDR3: CASSVVSSGTHNEQFF. Here the CDR3 DNA reads TGTGCCAGCAGCGTAGTGAGTAGCGGGACACACAATGAGCAGTTCTTC.

V is TRBV7-3 and J is TRBJ2-3; a weak D match, TRBD2 (6 bases). V lost 5 bases, J lost 0 bases, and 18 bases lay in between. CDR1 SGHTA and CDR2 FQGTGA come from the germline V gene. The CDR3 sequence is 17 residues long. CDR3 DNA: TGTGCCAGCAGCCCATCGTCGGGACTTTTAAGCACAGATACGCAGTATTTT. Protein sequence: CASSPSSGLLSTDTQYF.

The chain uses TRBV6-6 and TRBJ1-4; TRBD1 is a possible D gene (6 bases). The CDR3 contains 15 residues. Germline-derived CDR1 and CDR2 are MNHNY and SVGAGI (reference sequence). The V end was cut by 4 bases, the J end by 3 bases, with 12 bases between. The CDR3 DNA is TGTGCCAGCAGTTTAGGACAGACCTCTAATGAAAAACTGTTTTTT. This encodes CASSLGQTSNEKLFF.